This T cell receptor (beta chain) was recorded in a study of immune cell composition in non-small cell lung cancer. Per germline, CDR1 MNHEY and CDR2 SMNVEV (reference sequence). The CDR3 is 17 amino acids. Deletions cut 5 bases from V and 2 bases from J, with 16 bases between. Sequencing was performed with immunoSEQ multiplex PCR; in TCRdb, only in-frame clones are kept and a portion is missing. The repertoire holds about 9,000 clones, with roughly 80% as singletons. Normal lung was taken at the farthest possible site, at least 3 cm from tumour. This clonotype was obtained from a human donor with non-small cell lung cancer. Source material: non-adjacent lung tissue. The chain employs TRBV27 and TRBJ2-6, with D possibly being TRBD1 (6 bases). The CDR3 spells CASSLHSTGPGANVLTF. For the CDR3, the DNA is TGTGCCAGCAGTCTCCACTCCACAGGGCCTGGGGCCAACGTCCTGACTTTC.